This T cell receptor (beta chain) was retrieved from a study of blood T cell repertoires in COVID-19. Study information: The cDNA or gDNA used as material had been derived from T cells, B-cell-depleted T cells, or PBMCs.

Individuals drawn from under 30 US areas were roughly 18 to 95 years old. As handled by the study authors: Nucleated cell number was recorded as an estimate derived from reference gene primer amplification. The method was immunoSEQ multiplex PCR; TCRdb's version includes in-frame clones alone and lacks a portion of them. V and J calls and clone size are copied from that table; D and trimming were computed from the DNA. The table records under 250,000 clones, about 79% of them present only once. Material for sequencing was PBMCs or T cells enriched from blood (not recorded which). This TCR came from a woman between 40 and 50 years old with acute COVID-19.

DNA for the CDR3: TGTGCCAGCAGCAAACAGGGGGCGCTTTCAGATACGCAGTATTTT. Amino acids: CASSKQGALSDTQYF. The chain couples TRBV7-3 to TRBJ2-3; 9 positions match TRBD1. J was trimmed by 4 bases and V by 5 bases; bases with no gene match: 7. CDR3 length: 15 residues. Germline V gene lookup returns CDR1 SGHTA and CDR2 FQGTGA.